The entry below gives a single T cell receptor (beta chain) sequence along with its context. This record belongs to a study of blood T cell repertoires in COVID-19. Study-wide background: Samples of COVID-19 (acute and convalescent) were obtained from the United States, Italy and Spain. T cells, B-cell-depleted T cells, or PBMCs supplied cDNA or gDNA.

Generated by immunoSEQ multiplex PCR, the TCRdb table keeps only in-frame clones and is missing some. The table lists 25,000 to 35,000 clones, more than 90% of them singletons, with approximately 8.9% in the top ten. Germline V gene lookup returns CDR1 MNHEY and CDR2 SVGAGI. V lost 6 bases, J lost 0 bases, and 11 bases lay in between. The CDR3 length is 14 residues. The chain uses TRBV6-5 and TRBJ2-5; D is ambiguous. The sequenced sample was peripheral blood. The receptor was isolated from a man aged 70-80 years with active or convalescent COVID-19. Written as DNA, the CDR3 is TGTGCCAGCAGGTTACAGATGTACCAAGAGACCCAGTACTTC. Encoded protein: CASRLQMYQETQYF.